Sequencing of this TCR beta chain was carried out in a study of cytomegalovirus exposure and HLA in healthy donors. Study-wide background: Researchers previously reported finding fewer than 140 million unique TCR beta sequences from around 200 million T cells.

PCR employed 60 Vbeta and 13 Jbeta primers. Assay: immunoSEQ multiplex PCR; the TCRdb copy retains only in-frame clones and omits some. Of 150,000 to 200,000 clones in the sample, more than 75% were seen once. Trimming removed 1 base from V and 4 bases from J, with 17 bases in between. Per the germline V gene, CDR1 is SGHNT and CDR2 is YYREEE (reference sequence). The CDR3 consists of 16 residues. This rearrangement joins TRBV5-4 to TRBJ2-5; possibly TRBD2 for D (6 bases). The sequencing input was PBMCs. This TCR was sampled from a woman in her 50s in good health and CMV-seronegative. In nucleotides, the CDR3 is TGTGCCAGCAGCTTGATGGGTACGGGAGTTTCAGAGACCCAGTACTTC. Its translation is CASSLMGTGVSETQYF.